These 2 T cell receptor beta chains came from one sample sequenced in a study of high-grade serous ovarian cancer treatment subgroups. Assay: immunoSEQ multiplex PCR; the TCRdb copy retains only in-frame clones and omits some. The table shows approximately 5,000 clones, with more than 60% occurring only once. Tumor tissue was taken before any definitive surgery or chemotherapy was given. Sequencing used tumor tissue. Receptors were obtained from a human donor with high-grade serous ovarian cancer.

This chain connects TRBV30 to TRBJ1-3; D is uncertain. The CDR3 runs to 12 residues. Germline V gene lookup returns CDR1 GTSNPN and CDR2 SVGIG (reference sequence). V lost 4 bases and J 4 bases, leaving 8 bases between the germline ends. The CDR3 sequence: CAWKRIGNTIYF. The CDR3 DNA follows: TGTGCCTGGAAAAGGATAGGAAACACCATATATTTT.

The genes are TRBV28 and TRBJ1-3, with D tentatively TRBD1 (5 bases). The length of the CDR3 is 14 residues. V lost 5 bases to trimming and J lost 4 bases, with 12 bases between them. Germline V CDR1 and CDR2: MDHEN, SYDVKM. The CDR3 DNA sequence: TGTGCCAGCAGTCCATTGGGGCTCGGAAACACCATATATTTT. Amino acids: CASSPLGLGNTIYF. The full variable domain, with the rest looked up from reference TRBV28 and TRBJ1-3, is DVKVTQSSRYLVKRTGEKVFLECVQDMDHENMFWYRQDPGLGLRLIYFSYDVKMKEKGDIPEGYSVSREKKERFSLILESASTNQTSMYLCASSPLGLGNTIYFGEGSWLTVV.